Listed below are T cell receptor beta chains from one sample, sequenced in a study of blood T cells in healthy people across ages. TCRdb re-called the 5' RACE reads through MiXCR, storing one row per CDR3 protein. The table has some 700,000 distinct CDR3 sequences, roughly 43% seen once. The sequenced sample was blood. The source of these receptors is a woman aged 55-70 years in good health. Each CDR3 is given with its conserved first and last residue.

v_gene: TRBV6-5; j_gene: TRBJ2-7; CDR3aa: CASSYRLAEEQYF
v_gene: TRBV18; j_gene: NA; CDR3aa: CASSPPSGIGGTQYF
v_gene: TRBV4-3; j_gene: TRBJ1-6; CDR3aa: CASSQPDRPESPLHF
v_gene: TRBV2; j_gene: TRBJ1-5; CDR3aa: CASSRQLNQPQHF
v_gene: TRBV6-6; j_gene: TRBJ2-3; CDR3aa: CASSHGTFASTDTQYF
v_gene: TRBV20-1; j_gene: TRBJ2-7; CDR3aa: CSARRGGSGQLPYEQYF
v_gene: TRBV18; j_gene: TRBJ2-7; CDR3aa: CASSPREESGEQYF
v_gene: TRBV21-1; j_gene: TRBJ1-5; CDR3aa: CASRRQGCDQPQHF
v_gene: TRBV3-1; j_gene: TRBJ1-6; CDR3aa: CASSRTVYNSPLHF
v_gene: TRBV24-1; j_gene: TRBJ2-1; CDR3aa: CATSGAGGYNEQFF
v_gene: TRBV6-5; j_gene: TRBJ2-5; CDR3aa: CASSYLRTEGETQYF
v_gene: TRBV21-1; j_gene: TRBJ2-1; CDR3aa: CASSIPWGLAGAYNEQFF
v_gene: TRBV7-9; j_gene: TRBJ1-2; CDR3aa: CASSEGVDSRINYGYTF
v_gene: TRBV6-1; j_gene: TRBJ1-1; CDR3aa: CASGRQGAAAFF
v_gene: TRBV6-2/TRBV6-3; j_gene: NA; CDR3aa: CASSYEIGTLYNEQYF
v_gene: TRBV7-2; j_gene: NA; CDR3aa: CASSPYGTGGKETQYF
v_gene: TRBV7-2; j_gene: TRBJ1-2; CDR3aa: CASSLSGGPSSNYGYTF
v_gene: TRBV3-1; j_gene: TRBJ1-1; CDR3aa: CASSPRNGGAFF
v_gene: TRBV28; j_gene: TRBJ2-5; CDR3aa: CASSSGGSETQYF
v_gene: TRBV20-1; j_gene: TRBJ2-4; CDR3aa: CSASGGQGPTYDQYF
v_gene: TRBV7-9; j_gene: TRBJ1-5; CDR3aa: CASSLGGDQPQHF
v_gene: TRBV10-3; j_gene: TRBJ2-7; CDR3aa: CAISSLAGVADEQYF
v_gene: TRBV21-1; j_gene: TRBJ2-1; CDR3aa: CAGSKDQHQGLNCYNEQFF
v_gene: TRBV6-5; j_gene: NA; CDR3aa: CAGSYDRRNNEQYF
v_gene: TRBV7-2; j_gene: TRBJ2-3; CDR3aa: CASSLQGLAGGAWISQYF
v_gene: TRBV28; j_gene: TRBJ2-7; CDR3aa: CASSFGLRYEQYF
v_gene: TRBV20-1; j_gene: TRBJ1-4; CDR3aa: CSARDPRDGNEKLFF
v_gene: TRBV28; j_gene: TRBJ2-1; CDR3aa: CASSVTGTGADEQFF
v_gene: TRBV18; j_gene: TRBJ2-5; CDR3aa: CASSGTQETQYF
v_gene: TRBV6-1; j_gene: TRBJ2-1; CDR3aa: CASLKLAGGYNKQFF
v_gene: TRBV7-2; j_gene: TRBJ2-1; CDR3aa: CASSLVAGSTYNEQFF
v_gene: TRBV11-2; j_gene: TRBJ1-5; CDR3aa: CASSDGTGSNQPQHF
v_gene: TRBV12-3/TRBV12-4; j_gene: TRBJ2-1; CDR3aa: CASRFRTGWNEQFF
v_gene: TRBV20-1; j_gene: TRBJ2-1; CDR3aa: CSADSNADSSYNEQFF
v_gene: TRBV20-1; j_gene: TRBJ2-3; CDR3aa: CSARKPGLSTDTQYF
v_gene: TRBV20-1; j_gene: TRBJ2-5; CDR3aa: CSARGLAGGQETQYF
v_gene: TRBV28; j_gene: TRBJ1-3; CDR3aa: CASSLRRSSGNTIYF
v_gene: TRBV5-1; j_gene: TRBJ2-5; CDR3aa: CASSLVAGGGETQYF
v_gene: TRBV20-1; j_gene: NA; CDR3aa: CSAPGGVVLARLDEQYF